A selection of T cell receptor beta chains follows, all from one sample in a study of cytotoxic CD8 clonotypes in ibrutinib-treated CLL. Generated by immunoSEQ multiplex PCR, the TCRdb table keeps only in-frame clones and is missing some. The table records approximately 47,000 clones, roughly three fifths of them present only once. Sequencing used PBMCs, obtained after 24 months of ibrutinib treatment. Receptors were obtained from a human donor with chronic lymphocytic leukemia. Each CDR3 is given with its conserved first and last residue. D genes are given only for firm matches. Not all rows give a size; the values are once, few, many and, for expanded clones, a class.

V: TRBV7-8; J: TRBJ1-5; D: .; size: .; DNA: TGTGCCAGCAGCTCGGACACCGAAACGCCCCAGCATTTT; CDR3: CASSSDTETPQHF
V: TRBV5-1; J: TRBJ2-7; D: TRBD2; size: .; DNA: TGCGCCAGCAGCCAGGGACTAGCGGTGTGGATCGAGCAGTACTTC; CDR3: CASSQGLAVWIEQYF
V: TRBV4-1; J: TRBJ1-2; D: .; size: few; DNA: TGCGCCAGCAGCGAGCAGGGGACCTATGGCTACACCTTC; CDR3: CASSEQGTYGYTF
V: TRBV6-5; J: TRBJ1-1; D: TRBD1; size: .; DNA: TGTGCCAGCAGTACTCACAGGGGGTTAGGCACTGAAGCTTTCTTT; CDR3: CASSTHRGLGTEAFF
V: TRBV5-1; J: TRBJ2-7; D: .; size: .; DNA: TGCGCCAGCAGCCTGGACGGCCTAGGAGAGCAGTACTTC; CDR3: CASSLDGLGEQYF
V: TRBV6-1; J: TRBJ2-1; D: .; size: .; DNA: TGTGCCAGCAGTGGGCGGAGACCACCCTACAATGAGCAGTTCTTC; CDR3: CASSGRRPPYNEQFF
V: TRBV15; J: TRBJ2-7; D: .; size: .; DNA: TGTGCCACCAGCAGCCCTTCGGGACGGACCCTCGTCCACGAGCAGTACTTC; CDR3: CATSSPSGRTLVHEQYF
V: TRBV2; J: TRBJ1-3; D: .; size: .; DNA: TGTGCCAGCCACCCGGGGGGGCCTGGAAACACCATATATTTT; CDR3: CASHPGGPGNTIYF
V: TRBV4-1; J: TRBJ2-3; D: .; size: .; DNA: TGCGCCAGCAGCCAAGATGAGGCGCAGTATTTT; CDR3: CASSQDEAQYF
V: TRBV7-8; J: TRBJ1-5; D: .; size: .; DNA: TGTGCCAGCAGCTTAAGGAGGGGCTGGGATCAGCCCCAGCATTTT; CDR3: CASSLRRGWDQPQHF
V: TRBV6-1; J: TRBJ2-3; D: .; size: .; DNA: TGTGCCAGCAGGACAGGACTAAACACAGATACGCAGTATTTT; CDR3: CASRTGLNTDTQYF
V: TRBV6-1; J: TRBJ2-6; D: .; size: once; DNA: TGTGCCAGCAGTGAAGCGAGGGTCAGTCTCCCCGGGGCCAACGTCCTGACTTTC; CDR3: CASSEARVSLPGANVLTF
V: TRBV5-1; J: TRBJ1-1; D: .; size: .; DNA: TGTGCCAGCAGCGCGGGACTGAACACTGAAGCTTTCTTT; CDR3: CASSAGLNTEAFF
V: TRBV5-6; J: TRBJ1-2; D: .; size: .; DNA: TGTGCCAGCGGATCGAGGGAACCTAGGGGCTACACCTTC; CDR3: CASGSREPRGYTF
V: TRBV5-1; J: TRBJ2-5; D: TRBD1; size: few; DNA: TGCGCCAGCAGCCAAGGGACAGGCCTGCAAGAGACCCAGTACTTC; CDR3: CASSQGTGLQETQYF
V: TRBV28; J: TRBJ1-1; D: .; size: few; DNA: TGTGCCAGCAGTTCCCATACGCGACAACCCCGGGGAGCTTTCTTT; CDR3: CASSSHTRQPRGAFF
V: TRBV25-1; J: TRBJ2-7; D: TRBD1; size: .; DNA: TGTGCCAATCCGGGACAGGGCCTAGGGGAGCAGTACTTC; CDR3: CANPGQGLGEQYF
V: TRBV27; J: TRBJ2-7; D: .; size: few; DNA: TGTGCCAGCAGTTTGAGACAGGCCTACGAGCAGTACTTC; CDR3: CASSLRQAYEQYF
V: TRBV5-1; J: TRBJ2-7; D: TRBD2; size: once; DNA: TGCGCCAGCAGCTTGGCCCAGGGAGGGGTCGAGCAGTACTTC; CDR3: CASSLAQGGVEQYF
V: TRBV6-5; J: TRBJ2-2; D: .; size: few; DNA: TGTGCCTCCAGGGGGGGCTACACCGGGGAGCTGTTTTTT; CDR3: CASRGGYTGELFF
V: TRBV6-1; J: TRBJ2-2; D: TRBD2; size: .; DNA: TGTGCCAGCAGGGCGCTAGCGGGGGGCGGGGAGCTGTTTTTT; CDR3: CASRALAGGGELFF
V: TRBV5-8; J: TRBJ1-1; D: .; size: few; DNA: TGTGCCAGCAGACGGTATAGTGAAGCTTTCTTT; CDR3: CASRRYSEAFF
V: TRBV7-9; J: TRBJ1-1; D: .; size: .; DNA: TGTGCCAGCAGCGACGGGAACAGGGTGGGGACTGAAGCTTTCTTT; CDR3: CASSDGNRVGTEAFF
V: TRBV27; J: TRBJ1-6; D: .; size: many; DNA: TGTGCCAGCAAGGAGGTTCAAGATAATTCACCCCTCCACTTT; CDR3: CASKEVQDNSPLHF
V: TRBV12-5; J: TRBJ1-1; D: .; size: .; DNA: TGTGCTAGTGGTTTGGTAGTGCGGCAACTGAACACTGAAGCTTTCTTT; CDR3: CASGLVVRQLNTEAFF
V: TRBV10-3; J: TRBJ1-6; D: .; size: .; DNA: TGTGCCACCGCCGAGGGTGCTAATAATTCACCCCTCCACTTT; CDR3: CATAEGANNSPLHF
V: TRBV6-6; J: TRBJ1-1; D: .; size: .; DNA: TGTGCCAGCAGTTACGAGTGGAACACTGAAGCTTTCTTT; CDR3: CASSYEWNTEAFF
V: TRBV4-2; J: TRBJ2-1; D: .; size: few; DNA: TGTGCCAGCAGCCAAGATGTGACCTTAGGGAATGAGCAGTTCTTC; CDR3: CASSQDVTLGNEQFF
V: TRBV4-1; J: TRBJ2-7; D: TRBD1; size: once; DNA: TGCGCCAGCAGCCAAGACCGGGGACAGAAGGCGAGCTCCTACGAGCAGTACTTC; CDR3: CASSQDRGQKASSYEQYF
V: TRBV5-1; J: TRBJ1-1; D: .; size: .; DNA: TGCGCCAGCAGCTTGGTGGCAGACACTGAAGCTTTCTTT; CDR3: CASSLVADTEAFF
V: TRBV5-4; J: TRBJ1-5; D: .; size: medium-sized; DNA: TGTGCCAGCAGCTTGGCCGCGGAGATGCCACAGCCCCAGCATTTT; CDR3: CASSLAAEMPQPQHF
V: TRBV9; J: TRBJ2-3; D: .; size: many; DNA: TGTGCCAGCAGCGGAACTAGCACAGATACGCAGTATTTT; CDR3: CASSGTSTDTQYF
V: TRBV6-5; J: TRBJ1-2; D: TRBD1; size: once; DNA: TGTGCCAGCAGCCACGGGACAGGGAGCGGCTACACCTTC; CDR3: CASSHGTGSGYTF
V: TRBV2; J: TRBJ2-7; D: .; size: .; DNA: TGTGCCAGCAAATCGGGGGGCCGATACGAGCAGTACTTC; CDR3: CASKSGGRYEQYF
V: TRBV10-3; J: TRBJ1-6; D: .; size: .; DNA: TGTGCCATCAGTGCCAGGGATCTGCCGGACTCACCCCTCCACTTT; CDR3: CAISARDLPDSPLHF
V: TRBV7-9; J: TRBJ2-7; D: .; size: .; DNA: TGTGCCACCGGACAGTCCCAGTACGAGCAGTACTTC; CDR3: CATGQSQYEQYF
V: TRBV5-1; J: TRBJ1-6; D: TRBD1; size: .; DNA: TGCGCCAGCAGTTCTGGACAGGGGGGCAATTCACCCCTCCACTTT; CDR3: CASSSGQGGNSPLHF
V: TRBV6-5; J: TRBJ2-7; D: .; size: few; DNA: TGTGCCAGCAGTGCCACAGGGTTAGGCGAGCAGTACTTC; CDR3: CASSATGLGEQYF
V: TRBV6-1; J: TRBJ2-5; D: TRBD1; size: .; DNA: TGTGCCAGCAGTCCTGCAGGGGGCCGACTGATTTTATGGTACTTC; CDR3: CASSPAGGRLILWYF
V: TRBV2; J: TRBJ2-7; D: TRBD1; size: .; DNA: TGTGCCAGCAGTTTGGACAGGGTTTTCTCCTACGAGCAGTACTTC; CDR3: CASSLDRVFSYEQYF